A selection of T cell receptor beta chains follows, all from one sample in a study of T-cell memory formation after mild COVID-19. MiXCR, applied by TCRdb to the 5' RACE reads, yields one record per CDR3 protein. There are around 450,000 distinct CDR3 sequences in the sample; 20% occur only once, and approximately 8.4% lies in the top ten. Sequenced sample: PBMCs or a T cell subset sorted from them (not recorded which). Every receptor here comes from an adult woman who had mild COVID-19 (a few samples of this study predate the infection). Cell type and time point are not known. Each CDR3 is given with its conserved first and last residue. D genes are given only for firm matches. Clone size is stated in some rows and not others, as once, few, many or a class when expanded.

clone_size	v_call	j_call	d_call	cdr3_nt	cdr3_aa
many	TRBV7-3	TRBJ2-5	NA	TGTGCCAGCAGCTCTGGACTGCAAGAGACCCAGTACTTC	CASSSGLQETQYF
NA	TRBV24-1	TRBJ1-1	TRBD1	TGTGCCACCAGTGAGGGACAGATTTCGACTTCAAGGACTGAAGCTTTCTTT	CATSEGQISTSRTEAFF
few	TRBV15	TRBJ2-3	NA	TGTGCCACCAGCAAGGGGGAGGTCACAGATACGCAGTATTTT	CATSKGEVTDTQYF
few	TRBV29-1	TRBJ2-7	TRBD1	TGCAGCGTAGAACTGGACAGGACCGCCTACGAGCAGTACTTC	CSVELDRTAYEQYF
many	TRBV29-1	TRBJ2-1	NA	TGCAGCGTCGGAGGAGATGGTGCCCTCAATGAGCAGTTCTTC	CSVGGDGALNEQFF
few	TRBV20-1	TRBJ1-1	NA	TGCAGTGCTAGAATAGGGGGGCCTGAAGCTTTCTTT	CSARIGGPEAFF
few	TRBV5-1	TRBJ2-7	NA	TGCGCCAGCAGCTTGTCCCAGGGTATTGGCTACGAGCAGTACTTC	CASSLSQGIGYEQYF
NA	TRBV7-9	TRBJ2-7	TRBD1	TGTGCCAGCAGCTGGGAGACAGGGGTGGAGAACTACGAGCAGTACTTC	CASSWETGVENYEQYF
NA	TRBV6-6	TRBJ1-1	TRBD1	TGTGCCAGCAGACGTAGGGGACAGCAGAACACTGAAGCTTTCTTT	CASRRRGQQNTEAFF
NA	TRBV6-5	TRBJ1-6	NA	TGTGCCAGCCGGGACGGCGATTCACCCCTCCACTTT	CASRDGDSPLHF
few	TRBV5-6	TRBJ2-3	TRBD2	TGTGCCAGCAGGCCTCCGACTAGCGGGGGGACAGATACGCAGTATTTT	CASRPPTSGGTDTQYF
NA	TRBV12-3/TRBV12-4	TRBJ1-2	NA	TGTGCCAGCAGTTTTTCGATCAGACAGACCTACACCTTC	CASSFSIRQTYTF
few	TRBV27	TRBJ2-3	NA	TGTGCCAGCAGTCAAATAAGAGATACGCAGTATTTT	CASSQIRDTQYF
NA	TRBV5-1	TRBJ2-7	NA	TGCGCCAGCAGCTTAGGGAGAGGACCGAATGGACGATACGAGCAGTACTTC	CASSLGRGPNGRYEQYF
few	TRBV6-2/TRBV6-3	TRBJ2-1	NA	TGTGCCAGCGGACAACAGGGAAGCTCCTACAATGAGCAGTTCTTC	CASGQQGSSYNEQFF
few	TRBV18	TRBJ1-1	NA	TGTGCCAGCTCACCACCGGGGGACTGGCACACTGAAGCTTTCTTT	CASSPPGDWHTEAFF
NA	TRBV12-3/TRBV12-4	TRBJ1-2	TRBD1	TGTGCCAGCAGTTTTAAACAGGGGATGGGCTACACCTTC	CASSFKQGMGYTF
NA	TRBV12-3/TRBV12-4	TRBJ2-3	NA	TGTGCCAGCAGGGACGTAATGGGGGATACGCAGTATTTT	CASRDVMGDTQYF
NA	TRBV5-5	TRBJ2-1	TRBD1	TGTGCCAGCAGACGAGGACAGGGCCGCTCCTACAATGAGCAGTTCTTC	CASRRGQGRSYNEQFF
NA	TRBV14	TRBJ2-2	NA	TGTGCCAGCAGCCAAGGGCGTGTGAGGGAGCTGTTTTTT	CASSQGRVRELFF
few	TRBV6-6	TRBJ1-6	NA	TGTGCCAGCAGTTACGGCCCAGGACAGCTAGTTTATAATTCACCCCTCCACTTT	CASSYGPGQLVYNSPLHF
NA	TRBV7-9	TRBJ1-1	TRBD1	TGTGCCAGCAGCTCGCGGACAGGTTTGTACACTGAAGCTTTCTTT	CASSSRTGLYTEAFF
NA	TRBV27	TRBJ2-5	TRBD1	TGTGCCAGCAGAAAACACAGGGGCGGGCAAGAGACCCAGTACTTC	CASRKHRGGQETQYF